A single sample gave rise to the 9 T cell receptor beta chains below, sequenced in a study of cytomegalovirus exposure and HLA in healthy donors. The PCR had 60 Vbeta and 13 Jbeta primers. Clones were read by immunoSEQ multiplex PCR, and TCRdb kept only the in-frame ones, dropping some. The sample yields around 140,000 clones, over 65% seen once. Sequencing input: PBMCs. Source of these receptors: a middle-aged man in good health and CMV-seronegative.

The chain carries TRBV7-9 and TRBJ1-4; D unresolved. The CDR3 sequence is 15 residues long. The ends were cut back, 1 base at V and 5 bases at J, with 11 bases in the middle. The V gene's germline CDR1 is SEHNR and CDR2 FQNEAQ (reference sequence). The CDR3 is CASSLGGMMNEKLFF. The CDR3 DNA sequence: TGTGCCAGCAGCTTAGGAGGGATGATGAATGAAAAACTGTTTTTT.

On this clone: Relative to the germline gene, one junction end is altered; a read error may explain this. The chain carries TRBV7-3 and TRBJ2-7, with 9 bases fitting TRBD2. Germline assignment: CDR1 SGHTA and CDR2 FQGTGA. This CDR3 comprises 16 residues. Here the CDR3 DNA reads TGTTCCAGCAGCTTATCGGCTAGCGGGAAGGGCTACGAGCAGTACTTC. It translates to CSSSLSASGKGYEQYF. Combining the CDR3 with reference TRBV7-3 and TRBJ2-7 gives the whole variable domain GAGVSQTPSNKVTEKGKYVELRCDPISGHTALYWYRQSLGQGPEFLIYFQGTGAADDSGLPNDRFFAVRPEGSVSTLKIQRTERGDSAVYLCSSSLSASGKGYEQYFGPGTRLTVT.

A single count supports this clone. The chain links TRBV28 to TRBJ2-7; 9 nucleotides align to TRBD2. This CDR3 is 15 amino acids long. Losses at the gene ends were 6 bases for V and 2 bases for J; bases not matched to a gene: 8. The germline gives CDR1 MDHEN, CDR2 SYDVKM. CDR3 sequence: CASSLRLAATYEQYF. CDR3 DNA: TGTGCCAGCAGCCTCAGACTAGCGGCTACCTACGAGCAGTACTTC.

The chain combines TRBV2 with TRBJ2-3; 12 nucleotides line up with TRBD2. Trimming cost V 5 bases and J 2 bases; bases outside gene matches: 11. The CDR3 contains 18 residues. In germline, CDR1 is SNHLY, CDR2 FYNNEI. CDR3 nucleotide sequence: TGTGCCAGCAGTATCCCGGGACTAGCGGGCCTTATCACAGATACGCAGTATTTT. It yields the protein CASSIPGLAGLITDTQYF.

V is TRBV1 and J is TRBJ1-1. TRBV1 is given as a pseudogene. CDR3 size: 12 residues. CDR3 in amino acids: CTSSQGRTEAFF. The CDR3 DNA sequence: TGCACCAGCAGCCAAGGGAGGACTGAAGCTTTCTTT.

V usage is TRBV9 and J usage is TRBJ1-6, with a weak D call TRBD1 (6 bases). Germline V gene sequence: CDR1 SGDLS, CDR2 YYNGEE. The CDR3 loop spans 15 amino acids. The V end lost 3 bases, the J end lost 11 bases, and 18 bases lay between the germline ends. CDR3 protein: CASSEGPGQGTPLHF. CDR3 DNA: TGTGCCAGCAGCGAGGGGCCAGGCCAGGGGACACCCCTCCACTTT.

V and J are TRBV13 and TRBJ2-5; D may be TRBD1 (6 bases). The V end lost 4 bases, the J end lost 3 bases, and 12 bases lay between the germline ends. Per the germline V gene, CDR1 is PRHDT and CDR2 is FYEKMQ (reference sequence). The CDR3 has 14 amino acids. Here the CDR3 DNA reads TGTGCCAGCAGCTCAGGGGTATCAGAAGAGACCCAGTACTTC. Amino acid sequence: CASSSGVSEETQYF.

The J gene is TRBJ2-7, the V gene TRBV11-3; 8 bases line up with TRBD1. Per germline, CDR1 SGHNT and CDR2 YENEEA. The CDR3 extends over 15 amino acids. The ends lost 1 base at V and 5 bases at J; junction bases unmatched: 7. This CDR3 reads CASSLGGQEFHEQYF. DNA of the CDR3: TGTGCCAGCAGCTTAGGGGGACAGGAGTTTCACGAGCAGTACTTC.

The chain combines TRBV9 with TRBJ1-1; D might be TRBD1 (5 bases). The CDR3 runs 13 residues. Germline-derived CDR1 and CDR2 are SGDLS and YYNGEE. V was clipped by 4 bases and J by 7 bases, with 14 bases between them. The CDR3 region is CASSPIPGIEAFF. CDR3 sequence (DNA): TGTGCCAGCAGCCCTATACCAGGGATTGAAGCTTTCTTT. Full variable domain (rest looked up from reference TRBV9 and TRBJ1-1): DSGVTQTPKHLITATGQRVTLRCSPRSGDLSVYWYQQSLDQGLQFLIQYYNGEERAKGNILERFSAQQFPDLHSELNLSSLELGDSALYFCASSPIPGIEAFFGQGTRLTVV.